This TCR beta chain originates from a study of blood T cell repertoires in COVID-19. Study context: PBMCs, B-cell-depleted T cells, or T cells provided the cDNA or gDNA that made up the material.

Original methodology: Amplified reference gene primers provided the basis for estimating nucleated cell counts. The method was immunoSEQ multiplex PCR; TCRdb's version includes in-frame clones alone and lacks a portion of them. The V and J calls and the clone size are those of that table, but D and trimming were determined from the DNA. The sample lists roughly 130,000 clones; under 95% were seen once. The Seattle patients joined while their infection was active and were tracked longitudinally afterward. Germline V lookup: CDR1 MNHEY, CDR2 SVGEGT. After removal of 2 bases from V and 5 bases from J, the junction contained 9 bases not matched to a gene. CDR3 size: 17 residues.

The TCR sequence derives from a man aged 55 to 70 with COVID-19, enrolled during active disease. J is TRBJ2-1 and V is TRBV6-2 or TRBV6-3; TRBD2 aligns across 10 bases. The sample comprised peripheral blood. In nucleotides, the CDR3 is TGTGCCAGCAGTTACGGGCTAGCGGGAGCTGTGGACAATGAGCAGTTCTTC. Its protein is CASSYGLAGAVDNEQFF.